The 4 T cell receptor beta chains presented below share a single source sample, sequenced in a study of blood T cell repertoires in COVID-19. This table comes from immunoSEQ multiplex PCR, and its TCRdb copy is limited to in-frame clones, with some not included. The data show hundreds of thousands of clones, around 90% seen once. The sequenced material came from PBMCs or T cells enriched from blood (not recorded which). The receptor source for this set is a woman aged 30 to 39 who had recovered from COVID-19.

There are a few counts of this clone. The V gene is TRBV4-3, the J gene TRBJ1-2; TRBD1 is a possible D gene (6 bases). CDR1 and CDR2 (germline): LGHNA, YSLEER. Trimming stripped 0 bases from V and 3 bases from J, with 14 bases between. The CDR3 consists of 16 residues. CDR3 loop: CASSQDHWGPDYGYTF. The CDR3 bases are TGCGCCAGCAGCCAAGATCATTGGGGGCCTGACTATGGCTACACCTTC.

V gene TRBV5-1 combines with J gene TRBJ2-7, with TRBD2 matching over 11 bases. Germline CDR1 reads SGHRS; CDR2 reads YFSETQ. V lost 4 bases, J lost 2 bases, and 8 bases stayed unmatched. The length of the CDR3 is 16 residues. DNA of the CDR3: TGCGCCAGCAGCACAGGGACTAGCGGCAGAACCTACGAGCAGTACTTC. Translated: CASSTGTSGRTYEQYF.

V gene TRBV13 combines with J gene TRBJ2-7; 7 bases agree with TRBD1. Per the germline V gene, CDR1 is PRHDT and CDR2 is FYEKMQ (reference sequence). The CDR3 has 14 amino acids. V was clipped by 5 bases and J by 4 bases; unmatched bases: 8. CDR3 DNA: TGTGCCAGCAGCATGTCCCGGGACAGTTACGAGCAGTACTTC. Translating gives CASSMSRDSYEQYF.

This clone turned up a few times. The rearrangement links TRBV11-3 to TRBJ2-7, with no clear D. This CDR3 comprises 14 residues. Trimming removed 0 bases from V and 0 bases from J, with 6 bases in between. CDR1 SGHNT and CDR2 YENEEA come from the germline V gene. The DNA of the CDR3 is TGTGCCAGCAGCTTAGATCCGGGCTCCTACGAGCAGTACTTC. Its translation is CASSLDPGSYEQYF.